This T cell receptor (beta chain) was captured by sequencing in a study of vaccination effects on CD4 cells after COVID-19. About the research overall: After expansion with viral peptide pools in the ViraFEST assay, antigen-specific CD4+ T cells were sequenced. Relative to the second dose, post-vaccine samples were obtained a median of 72 days later.

The CDR3 loop spans 15 amino acids. The V gene's germline CDR1 is LNHDA and CDR2 SQIVND (reference sequence). The V end lost 9 bases, the J end lost 6 bases, and 20 bases lay between the germline ends. Turning to this clone: The antigen is unknown.

Profiling relied on immunoSEQ multiplex PCR, and the TCRdb table lists in-frame clones only, not all of them. The table has around 53,000 clones, around 80% seen once. Researchers isolated CD4+ T cells once approximately ten days of culture had elapsed. Between March and December 2020, the person had a SARS-CoV-2 infection that PCR confirmed. Participants were given two doses of BNT162b2 or mRNA-1273 vaccine. The sequences come from CD4+ T cells from PBMCs cultured without peptide, collected after COVID-19 vaccination. This TCR came from a human donor who had a prior SARS-CoV-2 infection. The chain uses TRBV19 and TRBJ2-2, with D uncertain. The CDR3 bases are TGTGCCAGGAGCCTCCCGGTCGTCTGGGCCGGGGAGCTGTTTTTT. Translating gives CARSLPVVWAGELFF. The full variable domain, rest sourced from reference TRBV19 and TRBJ2-2, is DGGITQSPKYLFRKEGQNVTLSCEQNLNHDAMYWYRQDPGQGLRLIYYSQIVNDFQKGDIAEGYSVSREKKESFPLTVTSAQKNPTAFYLCARSLPVVWAGELFFGEGSRLTVL.